This is a list of T cell receptor beta chains from one sample in a study of blood T cell repertoires in COVID-19. Produced via immunoSEQ multiplex PCR; TCRdb's table is partial and in-frame only. The sample lists around 84,000 clones, approximately 90% seen once, with approximately 4.5% in the top ten. The sample was peripheral blood. These receptors were taken from a man aged 45-65 years with active COVID-19. The CDR3 runs from the conserved cysteine through the conserved F or W. A D gene is named only where the DNA matches it firmly. Where a row states a size, it is once, few, many or the class of an expanded clone; other rows omit it.

CDR3 protein,CDR3 DNA,clone size,J gene,D gene,V gene
CASSPGTGGNIQYF,TGTGCCAGCAGCCCCGGGACAGGGGGAAACATTCAGTACTTC,NA,TRBJ2-4,TRBD1,TRBV7-8
CASKTEENTEAFF,TGTGCCAGCAAGACAGAGGAGAACACTGAAGCTTTCTTT,NA,TRBJ1-1,NA,TRBV6-4
CASSLVGYGYTF,TGTGCCAGCAGCTTAGTCGGGTATGGCTACACCTTC,NA,TRBJ1-2,NA,TRBV5-6
CASSSAGGWQPQHF,TGTGCCAGCAGCTCTGCAGGGGGTTGGCAGCCCCAGCATTTT,once,TRBJ1-5,TRBD1,TRBV5-8
CAWSATGNQPQHF,TGTGCCTGGAGTGCGACTGGCAATCAGCCCCAGCATTTT,NA,TRBJ1-5,NA,TRBV30
CASSYSQGAYNEQFF,TGTGCCAGCAGTTACTCACAGGGGGCTTACAATGAGCAGTTCTTC,NA,TRBJ2-1,TRBD1,TRBV6-5
CASSQGLAGGPGAKNIQYF,TGCGCCAGCAGCCAGGGACTAGCGGGGGGGCCGGGAGCCAAAAACATTCAGTACTTC,NA,TRBJ2-4,TRBD2,TRBV4-1
CATSAGGEFYEQFF,TGTGCCACCAGCGCTGGCGGCGAGTTCTATGAGCAGTTCTTC,NA,TRBJ2-1,NA,TRBV15
CASSPLREGGNGYTF,TGTGCCAGCTCTCCCCTACGGGAGGGAGGAAATGGCTACACCTTC,NA,TRBJ1-2,NA,TRBV6-5
CSVSTGQGIGELFF,TGCAGCGTATCCACGGGACAGGGAATCGGGGAGCTGTTTTTT,NA,TRBJ2-2,TRBD1,TRBV29-1
CASSLRRDRGPYEQYF,TGTGCCAGCAGCTTAAGGCGAGACAGGGGGCCATACGAGCAGTACTTC,NA,TRBJ2-7,TRBD1,TRBV11-1
CASSTSRDRPYEQYF,TGTGCCAGCAGCACATCCCGAGACAGACCCTACGAGCAGTACTTC,NA,TRBJ2-7,NA,TRBV7-2
CASSIAPPGEQFF,TGTGCCAGTAGTATAGCCCCCCCGGGTGAGCAGTTCTTC,once,TRBJ2-1,NA,TRBV19
CASSLARGREQYF,TGTGCCAGCAGCTTAGCTCGGGGGAGGGAGCAGTACTTC,NA,TRBJ2-7,NA,TRBV7-9
CASSLIASNEQFF,TGTGCCAGCAGCTTAATTGCGAGCAATGAGCAGTTCTTC,NA,TRBJ2-1,NA,TRBV7-8
CASSLQGGAGNEQFF,TGCGCCAGCAGCTTACAGGGGGGTGCAGGCAATGAGCAGTTCTTC,once,TRBJ2-1,TRBD1,TRBV5-1
CATSDPGGGSYEQYF,TGTGCCACCAGTGACCCAGGGGGTGGCTCCTACGAGCAGTACTTC,NA,TRBJ2-7,TRBD1,TRBV24-1
CATSSSADIQYF,TGTGCCACCAGCTCGTCAGCGGACATTCAGTACTTC,NA,TRBJ2-4,NA,TRBV15
CASSLRWTQETQYF,TGTGCCAGCAGTTTGCGATGGACTCAAGAGACCCAGTACTTC,NA,TRBJ2-5,NA,TRBV28
CASSLWGSRSGNTIYF,TGTGCCAGCAGCTTGTGGGGCAGCCGCTCTGGAAACACCATATATTTT,NA,TRBJ1-3,NA,TRBV5-5
CASSGQGVNTEAFF,TGCGCCAGCAGTGGACAGGGCGTCAACACTGAAGCTTTCTTT,NA,TRBJ1-1,TRBD1,TRBV10-1
CASSLLTGVTSGGSYEQYF,TGTGCCAGCAGCCTCCTGACTGGGGTGACTAGCGGGGGCTCCTACGAGCAGTACTTC,NA,TRBJ2-7,TRBD2,TRBV5-6
CASSFGQGISGANVLTF,TGTGCCAGCAGTTTTGGACAGGGAATTTCTGGGGCCAACGTCCTGACTTTC,NA,TRBJ2-6,TRBD1,TRBV28
CASSLNRGNEQFF,TGTGCCAGCAGCTTAAACAGGGGAAATGAGCAGTTCTTC,few,TRBJ2-1,TRBD1,TRBV7-9
CAITDSKSSGNTIYF,TGTGCCATTACGGACAGTAAGAGCTCTGGAAACACCATATATTTT,NA,TRBJ1-3,NA,TRBV6-5
CSATRAGVSHEQYF,TGCAGCGCGACCAGGGCAGGGGTGTCCCACGAGCAGTACTTC,NA,TRBJ2-7,NA,TRBV29-1
CASSLTAGVYTEAFF,TGTGCCAGCAGCTTGACGGCAGGGGTTTACACTGAAGCTTTCTTT,NA,TRBJ1-1,NA,TRBV5-6
CASSQGQFNQPQHF,TGTGCCAGCAGCCAAGGACAGTTCAATCAGCCCCAGCATTTT,NA,TRBJ1-5,NA,TRBV3-1/TRBV3-2
CASSPGQQSSYNEQFF,TGTGCCAGCAGCCCGGGACAGCAAAGCTCCTACAATGAGCAGTTCTTC,NA,TRBJ2-1,TRBD1,TRBV5-4
CASSLKQKTATYGYTF,TGTGCCAGCAGTTTGAAACAAAAGACAGCTACTTATGGCTACACCTTC,NA,TRBJ1-2,NA,TRBV6-5
CATSDRLAGEIGTQYF,TGTGCCACCAGTGATCGACTAGCGGGAGAAATCGGTACGCAGTATTTT,NA,TRBJ2-3,TRBD2,TRBV24-1
CASSTTGDNYGYTF,TGTGCCAGTAGCACAACAGGGGACAACTATGGCTACACCTTC,once,TRBJ1-2,TRBD1,TRBV19
CASSFRVKETQYF,TGTGCCAGCAGTTTTAGAGTAAAAGAGACCCAGTACTTC,NA,TRBJ2-5,NA,TRBV28
CAPRVGGELFF,TGTGCCCCACGAGTTGGCGGGGAGCTGTTTTTT,NA,TRBJ2-2,NA,TRBV2
CASSLKGGNQPQHF,TGTGCCAGCAGCTTGAAGGGAGGCAATCAGCCCCAGCATTTT,few,TRBJ1-5,NA,TRBV5-6
CASSRTDATNEKLFF,TGTGCCAGCAGCCGGACAGATGCAACTAATGAAAAACTGTTTTTT,once,TRBJ1-4,NA,TRBV6-5
CASSLQGRHEQYF,TGTGCCAGCAGTTTGCAGGGTCGACACGAGCAGTACTTC,NA,TRBJ2-7,NA,TRBV28
CASSLVGMSEQYF,TGTGCCAGCAGCTTAGTCGGGATGAGTGAGCAGTACTTC,NA,TRBJ2-7,NA,TRBV11-3
CASSLTSGPRNTEAFF,TGTGCCAGCAGCTTAACTTCAGGGCCGAGGAACACTGAAGCTTTCTTT,NA,TRBJ1-1,NA,TRBV7-3
CASSPLAGGSDTQYF,TGCGCCAGCAGCCCTCTAGCGGGGGGCTCAGATACGCAGTATTTT,NA,TRBJ2-3,TRBD2,TRBV4-1
CAWRSNTEAFF,TGTGCCTGGAGGAGCAACACTGAAGCTTTCTTT,NA,TRBJ1-1,NA,TRBV30
CASSYLKLANTGELFF,TGTGCCAGCAGTTACCTCAAACTAGCGAACACCGGGGAGCTGTTTTTT,NA,TRBJ2-2,NA,TRBV6-5
CASRVGNTGELFF,TGTGCCAGCCGTGTCGGGAACACCGGGGAGCTGTTTTTT,NA,TRBJ2-2,NA,TRBV13
CASSSGGGRTDTQYF,TGTGCCAGCAGCTCCGGAGGGGGCCGCACAGATACGCAGTATTTT,NA,TRBJ2-3,NA,TRBV6-5
CASSFTSGIGNEQFF,TGTGCCAGCAGCTTTACTAGCGGGATTGGTAATGAGCAGTTCTTC,NA,TRBJ2-1,TRBD2,TRBV11-2
CASSLGGQYGYTF,TGTGCCAGCAGCTTAGGTGGCCAATATGGCTACACCTTC,NA,TRBJ1-2,NA,TRBV7-2
CASSLAAQGAGELFF,TGTGCCAGCAGCTTAGCTGCGCAGGGGGCCGGGGAGCTGTTTTTT,NA,TRBJ2-2,TRBD1,TRBV11-1
CASSPLRTSGRYEQYF,TGCGCCAGCAGCCCACTCCGGACTAGCGGGAGGTACGAGCAGTACTTC,NA,TRBJ2-7,TRBD2,TRBV4-1
CASSSSLGGNTEAFF,TGTGCCAGCAGTTCCTCGCTGGGGGGGAACACTGAAGCTTTCTTT,NA,TRBJ1-1,NA,TRBV6-2/TRBV6-3
CATSPRTGLANYGYTF,TGTGCCACCAGTCCTAGGACAGGGTTGGCCAACTATGGCTACACCTTC,once,TRBJ1-2,TRBD1,TRBV15
CASRAGAAYEQYF,TGTGCCAGCAGGGCAGGGGCGGCCTACGAGCAGTACTTC,NA,TRBJ2-7,NA,TRBV7-9
CASSQMGSGQGPSYEQYF,TGTGCCAGCAGCCAAATGGGGTCGGGACAGGGTCCATCCTACGAGCAGTACTTC,large,TRBJ2-7,TRBD1,TRBV5-4
CATKTSASFAEQYF,TGTGCCACCAAGACTAGCGCCAGCTTTGCCGAGCAGTACTTC,NA,TRBJ2-7,TRBD2,TRBV19
CASSQVAGRDEQYF,TGTGCCAGCAGCCAAGTGGCGGGCCGCGACGAGCAGTACTTC,NA,TRBJ2-7,NA,TRBV14
CASSENPGGWDEKLFF,TGTGCCAGCAGTGAAAACCCAGGGGGCTGGGACGAAAAACTGTTTTTT,NA,TRBJ1-4,TRBD1,TRBV6-1
CSAPGYYGYTF,TGCAGTGCCCCCGGTTACTATGGCTACACCTTC,NA,TRBJ1-2,NA,TRBV20-1
CASSLTVSNQPQHF,TGTGCCAGCAGCTTAACTGTTAGCAATCAGCCCCAGCATTTT,NA,TRBJ1-5,NA,TRBV7-2
CASSESRSTDTQYF,TGTGCCAGCAGTGAAAGCCGTAGCACAGATACGCAGTATTTT,NA,TRBJ2-3,NA,TRBV6-1